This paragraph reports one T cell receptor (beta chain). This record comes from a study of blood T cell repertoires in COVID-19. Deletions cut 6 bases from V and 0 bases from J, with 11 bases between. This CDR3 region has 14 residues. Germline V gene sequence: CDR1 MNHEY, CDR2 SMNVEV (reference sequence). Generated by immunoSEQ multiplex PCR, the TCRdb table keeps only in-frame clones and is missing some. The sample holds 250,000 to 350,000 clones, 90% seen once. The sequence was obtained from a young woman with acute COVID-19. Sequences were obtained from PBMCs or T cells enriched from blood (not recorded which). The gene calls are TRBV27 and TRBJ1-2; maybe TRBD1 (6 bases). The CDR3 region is CASRVTGSNYGYTF. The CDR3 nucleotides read TGTGCCAGCAGGGTGACAGGCTCTAACTATGGCTACACCTTC.